This T cell receptor (beta chain) was recorded in a study of T-cell reconstitution after alpha-beta-depleted transplantation in children listed by TCRdb under 2016. Context from the whole study: The study quantitatively tracked T-cell immune reconstitution after TCRalphabeta/CD19-depleted allogeneic hematopoietic cell transplantation in children using TCR repertoire profiling.

This clonotype appeared a few times. It has no known antigen specificity. No qualities accompany the bases; no much larger clone lies one base away. The CDR3 measures 14 amino acids from cysteine to phenylalanine. Only the CDR3 part of the read is kept: 42 bases, read in frame from the first base. V loses 3 bases, J loses 9 bases, and the germline ends lie 15 bases apart. From the germline V gene (reference sequence), CDR1 is LGHDT and CDR2 is YNNKEL. The library was produced with PCR. Sequencing was carried out with an Illumina HiSeq 2500. TCR libraries were prepared with molecular barcoding, using unique molecular identifiers to normalize TCRbeta repertoire quantification. TCRdb reprocessing: public reads trimmed at Q25 with fastp, clones called with MiXCR, in-frame beta chains kept. Rows with one shared CDR3 protein collapse into an entry with the most common genes and DNA. For this sample the table gives about 360,000 distinct CDR3 sequences, of which 13% were detected only once. The biggest ten clones account for roughly 4.3% of the sample.

The receptor was isolated from a human donor who donated a stem cell graft to a child with Fanconi anemia. The input for sequencing was PBMCs, taken from the stem cell graft. The chain is encoded by TRBV3-1 joined to TRBJ2-1, and possibly TRBD1, on 6 matching bases. The CDR3 reads as follows: CASSHRKQGGEQFF. The DNA sequence reads TGTGCCAGCAGCCATCGTAAACAGGGTGGTGAGCAGTTCTTC.